The 9 T cell receptor beta chains in this list originate from one sample, sequenced in a study of blood T cells in healthy people across ages. Primers used in a second PCR of about 7 to 11 cycles were a sample-barcoded 5' primer and a J-beta primer mix. Each CDR3 protein gets one entry after TCRdb re-called the 5' RACE reads with MiXCR. The sample lists around 1,000,000 distinct CDR3 sequences, almost 25% occurring once. These same records also appear under a second study, on T cells of mothers and their children.

The sequencing sample was made of blood. These receptors were taken from a girl aged 2-15 years in good health.

The chain is built from TRBV4-2 and TRBJ2-7; 12 nucleotides agree with TRBD2. Germline CDR1 and CDR2: LGHNA and YNFKEQ. J gave up 6 bases and V 4 bases, and 10 bases lay outside the gene matches. This CDR3 has 16 amino acids. The CDR3: CASSPIGGLAGFEQYF. The CDR3 DNA follows: TGTGCCAGCAGCCCAATCGGGGGACTAGCGGGTTTCGAGCAGTACTTC.

The rearrangement joins TRBV7-9 to TRBJ1-6, with D uncertain. The CDR3 has 15 amino acids. Germline values: CDR1 SEHNR, CDR2 FQNEAQ (reference sequence). Trimming removed 2 bases from V and 2 bases from J, with 7 bases in between. CDR3 nucleotide sequence: TGTGCCAGCAGCTTAACCGGTACCTATAATTCACCCCTCCACTTT. Its protein is CASSLTGTYNSPLHF.

This rearrangement joins TRBV29-1 to TRBJ2-1; D remains ambiguous. Germline V lookup: CDR1 SQVTM, CDR2 ANQGSEA. This CDR3 is 10 amino acids long. The V end lost 7 bases, the J end lost 5 bases, and 6 bases lay between the germline ends. In DNA form, the CDR3 reads TGCAGCGGCAGAGACAATGAGCAGTTCTTC. Translation: CSGRDNEQFF.

The gene calls are TRBV5-1 and TRBJ2-7, with TRBD1 matching over 8 bases. Germline V gene lookup returns CDR1 SGHRS and CDR2 YFSETQ. The ends lost 0 bases at V and 3 bases at J; junction bases unmatched: 5. The CDR3 length is 15 residues. CDR3 sequence (DNA): TGCGCCAGCAGCTTGGAGTCAGGGGGCGGCTACGAGCAGTACTTC. Translating it yields CASSLESGGGYEQYF.

This clonotype was picked up a small number of times. This chain links TRBV5-1 with TRBJ2-1; unclear D gene. Germline lookup yields CDR1 SGHRS and CDR2 YFSETQ. Trimming left V 2 bases short and J 1 base short, with 7 bases between. The CDR3 runs 14 residues. The CDR3 loop reads CASSLLPSYNEQFF. The CDR3 region has the DNA TGCGCCAGCAGCTTACTGCCTTCCTACAATGAGCAGTTCTTC.

This clonotype was observed a few times. This sequence joins TRBV28 and TRBJ2-7, with no clear D. The CDR3 length is 13 residues. With 3 bases removed from V and 6 bases from J, the gap between germline ends came to 12 bases. CDR1 is MDHEN, CDR2 SYDVKM, per germline. The CDR3 region is CASSLNVLGEQYF. CDR3 sequence (DNA): TGTGCCAGCAGTTTGAACGTCCTCGGCGAGCAGTACTTC. Full variable domain (rest looked up from reference TRBV28 and TRBJ2-7): DVKVTQSSRYLVKRTGEKVFLECVQDMDHENMFWYRQDPGLGLRLIYFSYDVKMKEKGDIPEGYSVSREKKERFSLILESASTNQTSMYLCASSLNVLGEQYFGPGTRLTVT.

The chain recombines TRBV5-1 with TRBJ1-6; 8 positions agree with TRBD1. Germline V gene data show CDR1 as SGHRS and CDR2 as YFSETQ. CDR3 length: 18 amino acids. Trimming at V came to 4 bases and at J to 0 bases, leaving 9 bases not matched to a gene. The CDR3 nucleotides are TGCGCCAGCAGCGCTGCTCTGACAGGGGCCTCCTATAATTCACCCCTCCACTTT. It encodes CASSAALTGASYNSPLHF. The variable domain in full, completed from reference TRBV5-1 and TRBJ1-6, reads KAGVTQTPRYLIKTRGQQVTLSCSPISGHRSVSWYQQTPGQGLQFLFEYFSETQRNKGNFPGRFSGRQFSNSRSEMNVSTLELGDSALYLCASSAALTGASYNSPLHFGNGTRLTVT.

This clonotype was seen a few times. The chain has TRBV29-1 and TRBJ2-4, with 7 bases fitting TRBD1. Germline V CDR1 and CDR2: SQVTM, ANQGSEA. J lost 8 bases, V lost 4 bases, and 8 bases had no gene match. CDR3 size: 13 residues. DNA of the CDR3: TGCAGCGTTGGACGAGACAGGGAATACATTCAGTACTTC. It specifies CSVGRDREYIQYF.

J is TRBJ1-6 and V is TRBV7-8, with a tentative D call TRBD1 (6 bases). The ends were cut back, 3 bases at V and 8 bases at J, with 14 bases in the middle. Germline values: CDR1 SGHVS, CDR2 FQNEAQ. The CDR3 extends over 15 amino acids. The CDR3 DNA reads TGTGCCAGCAGCTTCGGGGGCAGGGGAGATTCACCCCTCCACTTT. This codes for CASSFGGRGDSPLHF.